This is a list of T cell receptor beta chains from one sample in a study of T cell changes during pregnancy in multiple sclerosis. The table came from immunoSEQ multiplex PCR; TCRdb's copy has only in-frame clones and leaves some out. The sample has tens of thousands of clones, approximately 90% seen once; the top ten hold roughly 1.5%. The material was peripheral blood, obtained in the third trimester of pregnancy. The receptors were gathered from a female donor with multiple sclerosis, enrolled in a pregnancy study. Each CDR3 is given with its conserved first and last residue. A D gene is named only where the DNA matches it firmly. Rows may omit the clone size; those that give it use once, few, many or a size class.

j_call v_call clone_size d_call cdr3_aa cdr3_nt
TRBJ1-5 TRBV23-1 once - CASSQLREEDQPQHF TGCGCCAGCAGTCAATTAAGGGAGGAGGATCAGCCCCAGCATTTT
TRBJ1-1 TRBV6-6 once TRBD1 CASNLQGGNSEAFF TGTGCCAGCAACCTACAGGGGGGTAACTCTGAAGCTTTCTTT
TRBJ1-5 TRBV30 - TRBD1 CAWSIPGQGGQPQHF TGTGCCTGGAGTATACCGGGACAGGGCGGTCAGCCCCAGCATTTT
TRBJ2-7 TRBV29-1 - - CSVASPYEQYF TGCAGCGTTGCCAGTCCCTACGAGCAGTACTTC
TRBJ2-3 TRBV11-2 - TRBD2 CASSLSLAESDTQYF TGTGCCAGCAGCTTAAGCCTAGCGGAATCAGATACGCAGTATTTT
TRBJ2-6 TRBV10-3 - - CATGLRPGGANVLTF TGTGCCACGGGACTCCGGCCGGGAGGGGCCAACGTCCTGACTTTC
TRBJ1-2 TRBV29-1 once TRBD1 CSVIGQGRDYGYTF TGCAGCGTTATCGGACAGGGCCGGGACTATGGCTACACCTTC
TRBJ1-1 TRBV29-1 few - CSGSEDTEAFF TGCAGCGGGTCGGAGGACACTGAAGCTTTCTTT
TRBJ1-1 TRBV15 - TRBD1 CATSRGGRDRPNTEAFF TGTGCCACCAGCAGAGGCGGGAGGGACAGACCGAACACTGAAGCTTTCTTT
TRBJ2-1 TRBV9 - - CASSVGRGSYNEQFF TGTGCCAGCAGCGTAGGTAGGGGCTCCTACAATGAGCAGTTCTTC